Below, 27 T cell receptor beta chains from the same sample are listed, as sequenced in a study of blood T cell repertoires in COVID-19. Measured with immunoSEQ multiplex PCR; TCRdb has only the in-frame clones, and not every one. The repertoire holds about 74,000 clones, around 77% seen once, with more than 15% in the top ten. The sequencing sample was made of peripheral blood. The receptors originated from a man between 65 and 80 years old with active or convalescent COVID-19.

The V and J genes are TRBV7-9 and TRBJ1-2; D is undetermined. This CDR3 region has 15 residues. The germline CDR1 and CDR2 sequences are SEHNR and FQNEAQ (reference sequence). The V gene lost 5 bases and the J gene lost 4 bases, with 17 bases spanning the gap. The CDR3 bases are TGTGCCAGCAGCCTCCCCGGCCGGGGTTCCTATGGCTACACCTTC. This codes for CASSLPGRGSYGYTF.

CDR3 amino acids: CATSLIENTGELFF. DNA of the CDR3: TGTGCCACCAGCTTAATAGAGAACACCGGGGAGCTGTTTTTT. The chain couples TRBV6-6 to TRBJ2-2; no clear D gene. The CDR3 length is 14 residues. V lost 10 bases, J lost 1 base, and 13 bases lay in between. CDR1 MNHNY and CDR2 SVGAGI come from the germline V gene (reference sequence).

This clone was counted many times. The V gene is TRBV2, the J gene TRBJ1-6; 9 bases agree with TRBD1. Germline V gene lookup returns CDR1 SNHLY and CDR2 FYNNEI. With V trimmed by 1 base and J by 6 bases, 4 bases remained unmatched. This CDR3 region has 16 residues. CDR3 sequence reads: CASSEVPGQGNSPLHF. The CDR3 coding sequence is TGTGCCAGCAGTGAAGTCCCGGGACAGGGTAATTCACCCCTCCACTTT.

The CDR3 DNA reads TGTGCCTGGAGTGCCTACGGGACTAGCGGGGGGGGCTCCTACAATGAGCAGTTCTTC. It codes for CAWSAYGTSGGGSYNEQFF. The gene calls are TRBV30 and TRBJ2-1; 16 nucleotides line up with TRBD2. After removal of 1 base from V and 0 bases from J, the junction contained 6 bases not matched to a gene. The V gene's germline CDR1 is GTSNPN and CDR2 SVGIG (reference sequence). The CDR3 runs to 19 residues.

The V and J genes are TRBV3-1 (or the pseudogene TRBV3-2) and TRBJ2-1; D might be TRBD1 (6 bases). V was pared by 7 bases and J by 4 bases, with 14 bases between. The CDR3 has 14 residues. Germline V gives CDR1 LGHDT, CDR2 YNNKEL (reference sequence). The CDR3 bases are TGTGCCAGCACCCGAGGACAGATTTACAATGAGCAGTTCTTC. Residues: CASTRGQIYNEQFF.

This clone showed up just once. The V call is TRBV7-9, the J call TRBJ1-2, with 7 nucleotides matching TRBD1. CDR1 and CDR2 from the germline V gene are SEHNR and FQNEAQ (reference sequence). CDR3 length equals 13 residues. Trimming removed 5 bases from V and 4 bases from J; junction bases left unmatched: 4. Here the CDR3 DNA reads TGTGCCAGCAGCCAACGGGACAGCTATGGCTACACCTTC. Encoded protein: CASSQRDSYGYTF.

The chain joins TRBV7-9 to TRBJ1-1; D possibly corresponds to TRBD1 (5 bases). V was cut by 1 base and J by 0 bases, with 9 bases left in between. Looked up from germline, CDR1 is SEHNR and CDR2 is FQNEAQ (reference sequence). The CDR3 has 15 residues. The DNA of the CDR3 is TGTGCCAGCAGCTTAGGAACAGGCCTGAACACTGAAGCTTTCTTT. This translates into CASSLGTGLNTEAFF.

The gene calls are TRBV3-1 (or the pseudogene TRBV3-2) and TRBJ2-7; no reliable D call. From germline, CDR1 is LGHDT and CDR2 YNNKEL (reference sequence). The CDR3 spans 15 residues. V was cut by 0 bases and J by 1 base, with 10 bases left in between. As DNA, the CDR3 is TGTGCCAGCAGCCAAGAATGGGCCCAGTCCTACGAGCAGTACTTC. Amino acid sequence: CASSQEWAQSYEQYF.

V gene TRBV7-9 combines with J gene TRBJ2-7, with D maybe TRBD1 (5 bases). With 3 bases removed from V and 3 bases from J, the gap between germline ends came to 9 bases. From germline, CDR1 is SEHNR and CDR2 FQNEAQ (reference sequence). This CDR3 comprises 13 residues. The CDR3 loop reads CASSFDRHYEQYF. CDR3 sequence (DNA): TGTGCCAGCAGCTTTGACAGACACTACGAGCAGTACTTC.

In this sample, this clone turned up a few times. The V and J genes are TRBV10-3 and TRBJ2-1, with 9 bases lining up with TRBD1. In germline, CDR1 is ENHRY, CDR2 SYGVKD. The V and J ends lost 6 bases and 3 bases, in that order; junction bases with no gene match: 6. The CDR3 has 15 residues. Here the CDR3 DNA reads TGTGCCATCAGGGAGGGACAGGGTGGCTACAATGAGCAGTTCTTC. Translating it yields CAIREGQGGYNEQFF.

The chain links TRBV6-2 or TRBV6-3 to TRBJ2-5; 12 nucleotides line up with TRBD2. Looked up from germline, CDR1 is MNHEY and CDR2 is SVGEGT. V lost 4 bases, J lost 7 bases, and 10 bases stayed unmatched. This CDR3 spans 16 amino acids. CDR3 in amino acids: CASSSLGLAGSLTQYF. In nucleotides, the CDR3 is TGTGCCAGCAGTTCCCTAGGACTAGCGGGGTCTCTGACCCAGTACTTC.

The V gene is TRBV12-3 or TRBV12-4, the J gene TRBJ1-2; tentative D call: TRBD1 (5 bases). The CDR3 covers 13 residues. Trimming took off 2 bases at V and 7 bases at J, with 11 bases between the two ends. CDR3 in amino acids: CASSLSRAGGYTF. The DNA of the CDR3 is TGTGCCAGCAGTTTATCCAGGGCTGGTGGCTACACCTTC.

The chain uses TRBV27 and TRBJ2-1, with 8 bases that match TRBD1. Germline trimming cut 4 bases from V and 9 bases from J; bases unmatched to any gene: 5. Germline-derived CDR1 and CDR2 are MNHEY and SMNVEV (reference sequence). There are 13 residues in the CDR3. The CDR3: CASSSGQGLEQFF. For the CDR3, the DNA is TGTGCCAGCAGTTCAGGACAGGGACTTGAGCAGTTCTTC.

The chain carries TRBV19 and TRBJ1-3, with 9 bases lining up with TRBD1. CDR1 is LNHDA and CDR2 is SQIVND in the germline V gene (reference sequence). The CDR3 is made up of 14 amino acids. Trimming took 6 bases from V and 4 from J; bases not matched to a gene: 4. The chain's CDR3 is CASRGTGTGNTIYF. CDR3 DNA sequence: TGTGCCAGTAGAGGGACAGGGACGGGAAACACCATATATTTT.

This chain uses TRBV7-2 with TRBJ1-5; D is ambiguous. V was pared by 2 bases and J by 7 bases, with 9 bases between. The CDR3 contains 13 residues. CDR1 SGHTA and CDR2 FQGNSA come from the germline V gene. The CDR3 bases are TGTGCCAGCAGCTTATACGGAGGCCAGCCCCAGCATTTT. Translating gives CASSLYGGQPQHF.

The chain joins TRBV23-1 to TRBJ2-7, with D possibly matching TRBD1 (5 bases). TRBV23-1 counts as an open reading frame of uncertain function. The CDR3 totals 16 residues. Trimming took 0 bases from V and 3 from J, leaving 15 bases between them. Written as DNA, the CDR3 is TGCGCCAGCAGTCAATCAGGGGCCATCTTAATCTACGAGCAGTACTTC. As protein: CASSQSGAILIYEQYF.

The CDR3 bases are TGTGCCTGGACTAGCGGACCGAACACCGGGGAGCTGTTTTTT. Residues: CAWTSGPNTGELFF. The chain couples TRBV30 to TRBJ2-2; TRBD2 matches at 7 bases. The CDR3 covers 14 residues. The germline V gene has CDR1 GTSNPN and CDR2 SVGIG (reference sequence). V dropped 4 bases and J dropped 0; count of bases not matched to a gene: 2.

This chain connects TRBV11-2 to TRBJ2-3; 12 bases map to TRBD2. V was pared by 3 bases and J by 6 bases, with 4 bases of the junction left unmatched. The CDR3 is 15 residues long. The germline V gene has CDR1 SGHAT and CDR2 FQNNGV. The CDR3 sequence is CASSFLAGGYDTQYF. CDR3 nucleotide sequence: TGTGCCAGCAGCTTCCTAGCGGGGGGGTATGATACGCAGTATTTT.

This chain joins TRBV7-7 and TRBJ2-2, with D uncertain. Trimming took off 1 base at V and 7 bases at J, with 10 bases between the two ends. This CDR3 spans 14 amino acids. Germline V gene data show CDR1 as SSHAT and CDR2 as FNYEAQ (reference sequence). CDR3 sequence (DNA): TGTGCCAGCAGCTTAGTTTCGGGTGTCGGGGAGCTGTTTTTT. Amino acids: CASSLVSGVGELFF.

The chain combines TRBV5-1 with TRBJ2-3, with 7 bases aligning to TRBD2. The CDR3 has 13 residues. V was clipped by 6 bases and J by 6 bases; unmatched bases: 7. The germline V gene has CDR1 SGHRS and CDR2 YFSETQ. In DNA, the CDR3 is TGCGCCAGCATGGTGGGGGGGACGGATACGCAGTATTTT. This translates into CASMVGGTDTQYF.

The chain carries TRBV30 and TRBJ1-3; TRBD1 is a possible D gene (5 bases). CDR1 and CDR2 from the germline V gene are GTSNPN and SVGIG (reference sequence). This CDR3 has 14 residues. Trimming took 8 bases from V and 6 from J, leaving 20 bases between them. CDR3 coding DNA: TGTGCCCACGGAACCAGGGAATGCCTAAACACCATATATTTT. Protein sequence: CAHGTRECLNTIYF. The full variable domain, in which reference TRBV30 and TRBJ1-3 provide the parts outside the CDR3, is SQTIHQWPATLVQPVGSPLSLECTVEGTSNPNLYWYRQAAGRGLQLLFYSVGIGQISSEVPQNLSASRPQDRQFILSSKKLLLSDSGFYLCAHGTRECLNTIYFGEGSWLTVV.

This sequence joins TRBV20-1 and TRBJ2-5; 8 bases match TRBD2. Trimming took 3 bases from V and 4 from J; bases not matched to a gene: 10. Germline values: CDR1 DFQATT, CDR2 SNEGSKA (reference sequence). The CDR3 totals 15 residues. CDR3 bases: TGCAGTGCTAGTTTGCCCAGCGGGGGCCCAGAGACCCAGTACTTC. Residues: CSASLPSGGPETQYF.

The CDR3 DNA reads TGTGCCAGCAGCTTAAGAGTTCCAGGAGGATACGAGCAGTACTTC. As protein: CASSLRVPGGYEQYF. This chain joins TRBV7-2 and TRBJ2-7, with D perhaps TRBD2 (5 bases). The CDR3 extends over 15 amino acids. The germline CDR1 and CDR2 sequences are SGHTA and FQGNSA. The ends were cut back, 2 bases at V and 4 bases at J, with 15 bases in the middle.

The V gene is TRBV5-1, the J gene TRBJ1-2; D is undetermined. V was cut by 1 base and J by 0 bases, with 7 bases left in between. From germline, CDR1 is SGHRS and CDR2 YFSETQ. The CDR3 consists of 14 residues. CDR3: CASSLTVTNYGYTF. CDR3 coding DNA: TGCGCCAGCAGCTTGACAGTTACTAACTATGGCTACACCTTC.

The genes are TRBV18 and TRBJ2-3; D is perhaps TRBD2 (6 bases). This CDR3 is 15 amino acids long. CDR1 is KGHSH and CDR2 is LQKENI in the germline V gene. V was clipped by 2 bases and J by 3 bases, with 12 bases between them. In nucleotides, the CDR3 is TGTGCCAGCTCACCAAGTGGGACTCAGACAGATACGCAGTATTTT. Its protein is CASSPSGTQTDTQYF.

The rearrangement links TRBV5-1 to TRBJ2-2, with 7 positions matching TRBD2. The germline gives CDR1 SGHRS, CDR2 YFSETQ. The CDR3 spans 13 residues. Germline trimming cut 6 bases from V and 6 bases from J; bases unmatched to any gene: 5. The CDR3 reads CASTPGGPGELFF. CDR3 bases: TGCGCCAGCACCCCGGGGGGTCCCGGGGAGCTGTTTTTT. Complete variable domain (other parts from reference TRBV5-1 and TRBJ2-2): KAGVTQTPRYLIKTRGQQVTLSCSPISGHRSVSWYQQTPGQGLQFLFEYFSETQRNKGNFPGRFSGRQFSNSRSEMNVSTLELGDSALYLCASTPGGPGELFFGEGSRLTVL.

V is TRBV7-6 and J is TRBJ1-6, with D maybe TRBD1 (6 bases). Germline assignment: CDR1 SGHVS and CDR2 FNYEAQ. This CDR3 has 14 residues. Between the trimmed V and J ends, which lost 1 base and 9 bases, there was a span of 10 bases. The CDR3 region is CASSLGGRGSPLHF. The CDR3 nucleotides are TGTGCCAGCAGCTTAGGGGGCAGGGGTTCACCCCTCCACTTT.